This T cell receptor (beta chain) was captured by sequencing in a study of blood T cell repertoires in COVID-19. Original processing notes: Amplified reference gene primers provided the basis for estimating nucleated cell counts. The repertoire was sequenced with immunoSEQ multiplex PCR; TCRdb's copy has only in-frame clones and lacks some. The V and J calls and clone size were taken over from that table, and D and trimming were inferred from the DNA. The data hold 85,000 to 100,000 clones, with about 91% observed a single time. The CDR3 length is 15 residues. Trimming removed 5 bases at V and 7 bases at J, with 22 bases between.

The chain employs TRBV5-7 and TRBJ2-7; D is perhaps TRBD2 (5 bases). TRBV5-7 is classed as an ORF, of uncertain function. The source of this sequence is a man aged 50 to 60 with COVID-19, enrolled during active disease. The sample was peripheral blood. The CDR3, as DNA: TGTGCCAGCAGGGGAGTCGGTAGCCCGGGCGTGGAGCAGTACTTC. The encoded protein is CASRGVGSPGVEQYF.